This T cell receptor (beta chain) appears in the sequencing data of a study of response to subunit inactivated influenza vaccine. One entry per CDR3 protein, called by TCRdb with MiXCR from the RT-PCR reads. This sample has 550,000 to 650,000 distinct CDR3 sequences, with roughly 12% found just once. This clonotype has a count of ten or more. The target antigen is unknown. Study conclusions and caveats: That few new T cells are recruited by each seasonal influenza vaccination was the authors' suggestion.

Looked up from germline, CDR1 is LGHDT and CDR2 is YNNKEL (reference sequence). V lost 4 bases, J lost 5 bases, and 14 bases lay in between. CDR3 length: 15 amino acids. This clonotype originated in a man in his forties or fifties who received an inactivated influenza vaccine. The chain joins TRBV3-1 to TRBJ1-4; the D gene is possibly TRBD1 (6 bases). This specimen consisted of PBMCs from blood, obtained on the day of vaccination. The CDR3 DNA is TGTGCCAGCAGCCGTCGCCCGGACAGAAATGAAAAACTGTTTTTT. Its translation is CASSRRPDRNEKLFF.